This T cell receptor beta chain was identified during a study of breast tumors, draining lymph nodes, adjacent tissues. General study points: Data fit most tumor T cells coming from lymph node, expanding in tumor. Luminal-like breast cancer showed significantly greater tumor-nontumor repertoire similarity than basal-like breast cancer did. Data only fit, rather than demonstrated, lymph node origin of most tumor T cells.

Via MiXCR, TCRdb re-called the multiplex PCR reads, giving one row per CDR3 protein. Here the sample spans about 220,000 distinct CDR3 sequences, under 35% being singletons. There are 18 residues in the CDR3. Germline assignment: CDR1 SEHNR and CDR2 FQNEAQ (reference sequence). V shed 1 base and J 0 bases; nucleotides not matched to a gene: 5. With regard to this clonotype: Its matching antigen is unknown.

Samples came from axillary lymph nodes draining the breast cancer. Sequenced sample: axillary lymph node tissue. The chain is built from TRBV7-9 and TRBJ2-3; the match to TRBD1 covers 12 bases. The TCR sequence derives from a female donor with breast cancer. Some clones in this sample may be carry-over from other donors' samples. For the CDR3, the DNA is TGTGCCAGCAGCTTAGGGGACAGGGGGCTTAGTAGCACAGATACGCAGTATTTT. This encodes CASSLGDRGLSSTDTQYF.